These T cell receptor beta chains were read from a single sample in a study of T cells in Graves' hyperthyroidism and ophthalmopathy. Using its own MiXCR run on the multiplex PCR reads, TCRdb lists one record per CDR3 protein. Of fewer than 350,000 distinct CDR3 sequences in the sample, over 15% were seen once. What was sequenced was blood. Receptor source: a woman in her 50s with Graves' hyperthyroidism. Each CDR3 is given with its conserved first and last residue. Fields, in order: J gene, V gene, clone size, D gene, CDR3 protein, CDR3 DNA. A D gene is named only where the DNA matches it firmly. Clone size is stated in some rows and not others, as once, few, many or a class when expanded.

>TRBJ2-3|TRBV2|many|NA
CASSASRTDTQYF
TGTGCCAGCAGTGCGTCTAGAACAGATACGCAGTATTTT
>TRBJ2-5|TRBV20-1|many|NA
CSARGQETQYF
TGCAGTGCTAGAGGGCAAGAGACCCAGTACTTC
>TRBJ2-1|TRBV5-1|NA|TRBD2
CASSLDAGGPSEQFF
TGCGCCAGCAGCTTGGATGCGGGAGGCCCCTCGGAGCAGTTCTTC
>TRBJ1-6|TRBV7-8|NA|NA
CASSLAGDSPLHF
TGTGCCAGCAGCTTAGCGGGAGATTCACCCCTCCACTTT
>TRBJ2-5|TRBV9|few|TRBD2
CASSVSPGLASETQYF
TGTGCCAGCAGCGTCTCTCCGGGACTAGCTTCGGAGACCCAGTACTTC
>TRBJ1-1|TRBV28|many|TRBD1
CASSLEGGGGTEAFF
TGTGCCAGCAGTCTAGAAGGGGGCGGCGGCACTGAAGCTTTCTTT
>TRBJ2-3|TRBV20-1|few|TRBD2
CSARRLAGGLTDTQYF
TGCAGTGCTAGAAGACTAGCGGGGGGACTCACAGATACGCAGTATTTT
>TRBJ1-1|TRBV4-1|few|NA
CASSHTPGGGTEAFF
TGCGCCAGCAGCCACACGCCGGGGGGGGGTACTGAAGCTTTCTTT
>TRBJ2-7|TRBV6-1|NA|NA
CASSEDLYYEQYF
TGTGCCAGCAGTGAAGATCTTTACTACGAGCAGTACTTC
>TRBJ1-1|TRBV6-1|few|NA
CASRDTANTEAFF
TGTGCCAGCCGGGACACCGCGAACACTGAAGCTTTCTTT
>TRBJ1-2|TRBV19|NA|NA
CASTASEQIYGYTF
TGTGCCAGTACCGCCTCGGAGCAGATCTATGGCTACACCTTC
>TRBJ2-5|TRBV30|many|NA
CAWSFRGQETQYF
TGTGCCTGGAGTTTCCGGGGCCAAGAGACCCAGTACTTC
>TRBJ2-1|TRBV27|few|NA
CASRPPGDHSYNEQFF
TGTGCCAGCAGGCCACCCGGGGACCACTCCTACAATGAGCAGTTCTTC
>TRBJ1-2|TRBV28|NA|NA
CASSRGRVGGYTF
TGTGCCAGCAGCCGGGGGAGGGTGGGTGGCTACACCTTC
>TRBJ1-2|TRBV11-2|few|NA
CASSSPVLGRRGYTF
TGTGCCAGCAGCTCCCCGGTTTTGGGCCGTCGTGGCTACACCTTC
>TRBJ2-5|TRBV5-1|NA|TRBD2
CASSLGGRGNQETQYF
TGCGCCAGCAGCTTGGGCGGGAGAGGAAACCAAGAGACCCAGTACTTC
>TRBJ2-7|TRBV20-1|NA|TRBD1
CSATAGTGGSEQYF
TGCAGTGCTACGGCCGGGACAGGGGGCTCCGAGCAGTACTTC
>TRBJ2-1|TRBV2|NA|TRBD1
CASSGVTGVHEQFF
TGTGCCAGCAGTGGGGTGACAGGGGTCCATGAGCAGTTCTTC
>TRBJ1-5|TRBV19|NA|NA
CASSMQGLSNQPQHF
TGTGCCAGTAGTATGCAGGGGCTGAGCAATCAGCCCCAGCATTTT
>TRBJ1-4|TRBV12-3/TRBV12-4|many|NA
CASSHLQEMEKLFF
TGTGCCAGCAGTCACCTACAGGAGATGGAAAAACTGTTTTTT
>TRBJ1-5|TRBV12-3/TRBV12-4|many|NA
CASSLIGASNQPQHF
TGTGCCAGCAGTTTAATAGGGGCCAGCAATCAGCCCCAGCATTTT
>TRBJ2-7|TRBV11-2|many|NA
CASSRGLPSHEQYF
TGTGCCAGCAGCCGCGGACTTCCCTCCCACGAGCAGTACTTC
>TRBJ1-1|TRBV7-2|many|NA
CASSLAAGPNTEAFF
TGTGCCAGCAGCTTAGCGGCAGGGCCCAACACTGAAGCTTTCTTT
>TRBJ2-5|TRBV29-1|many|NA
CSVWRPLQETQYF
TGCAGCGTTTGGCGGCCACTCCAAGAGACCCAGTACTTC
>TRBJ2-1|TRBV6-6|many|NA
CASSYERVAVEQFF
TGTGCCAGCAGTTACGAACGGGTAGCCGTTGAGCAGTTCTTC
>TRBJ1-5|TRBV19|NA|TRBD1
CASSMTGGVGNQPQHF
TGTGCCAGTAGTATGACAGGGGGCGTCGGCAATCAGCCCCAGCATTTT
>TRBJ2-1|TRBV4-1|NA|TRBD2
CASSQESGNLWNEQFF
TGCGCCAGCAGCCAAGAGAGCGGGAACCTTTGGAATGAGCAGTTCTTC